This TCR beta chain originates from a study of response to subunit inactivated influenza vaccine. This CDR3 is built from 16 residues. V lost 2 bases to trimming and J lost 0 bases; unmatched junction nucleotides: 3. TCRdb passed the RT-PCR reads through MiXCR, listing each CDR3 protein once. The table has more than 500,000 distinct CDR3 sequences, roughly 12% seen once; the top ten hold roughly 11%. These data also featured in a second study, about T cells expressing NK-cell markers. That source reports: TCR beta libraries carry UMIs added by 5'RACE template switching. Beta-chain profiling covered CD3+CD56+NKG2C+, CD3+CD56+NKG2C- and CD3+CD56-NKG2C+ sorted subsets. Eight donors were sequenced, of whom seven were HCMV-seropositive, while the remaining one was HCMV-seronegative. A range of about 1.0-8% of CD8+ T cells consisted of dominant NKG2C+ clonotypes in more than five donors. In a handful of donors, dominant clonotypes made up 28.3-60.1% of CD3+CD56-NKG2C+ cells.

This TCR derives from a man between 45 and 60 years old who received an inactivated influenza vaccine. This chain uses TRBV12-3 or TRBV12-4 with TRBJ1-5; 8 bases line up with TRBD1. The material sequenced was PBMCs from blood, taken on the day of vaccination. The CDR3 reads CASSLRDRISNQPQHF. Written as DNA, the CDR3 is TGTGCCAGCAGTTTACGGGACAGGATTAGCAATCAGCCCCAGCATTTT.